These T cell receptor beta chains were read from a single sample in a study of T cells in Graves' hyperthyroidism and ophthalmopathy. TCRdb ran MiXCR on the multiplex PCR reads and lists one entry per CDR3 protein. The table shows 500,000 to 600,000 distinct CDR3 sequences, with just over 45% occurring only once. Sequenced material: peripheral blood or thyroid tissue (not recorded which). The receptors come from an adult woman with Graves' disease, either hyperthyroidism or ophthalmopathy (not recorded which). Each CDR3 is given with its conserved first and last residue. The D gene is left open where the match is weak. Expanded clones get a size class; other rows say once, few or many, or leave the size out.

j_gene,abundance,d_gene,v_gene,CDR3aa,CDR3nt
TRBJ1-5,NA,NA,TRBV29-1,CSVELSGGAYEHF,TGCAGCGTTGAGCTTAGCGGAGGGGCCTACGAGCATTTT
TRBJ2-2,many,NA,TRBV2,CALQSGPGELFF,TGTGCATTACAGAGTGGGCCCGGGGAGCTGTTTTTT
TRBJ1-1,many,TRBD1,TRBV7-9,CASSLAPLTGITEAFF,TGTGCCAGCAGCTTAGCCCCTCTGACAGGGATTACTGAAGCTTTCTTT
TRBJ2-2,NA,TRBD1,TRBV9,CASSVGTGGLFF,TGTGCCAGCAGCGTCGGGACAGGGGGGCTGTTTTTT
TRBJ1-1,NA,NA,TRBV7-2,CASSPLTAQDNTEAFF,TGTGCCAGCAGCCCGTTAACGGCCCAGGACAACACTGAAGCTTTCTTT
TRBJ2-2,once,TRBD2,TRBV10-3,CAISDPGLAATGELFF,TGTGCCATCAGTGATCCGGGACTAGCGGCCACCGGGGAGCTGTTTTTT
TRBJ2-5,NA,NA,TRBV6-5,CASSLVGNNEETQYF,TGTGCCAGCAGTTTAGTTGGGAACAACGAAGAGACCCAGTACTTC
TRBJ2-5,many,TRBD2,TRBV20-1,CSATGTSGREGETQYF,TGCAGTGCAACCGGGACTAGCGGGAGGGAGGGGGAGACCCAGTACTTC
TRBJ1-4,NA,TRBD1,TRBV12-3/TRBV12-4,CASMPTGRNEKLFF,TGTGCCAGCATGCCGACAGGGAGAAATGAAAAACTGTTTTTT
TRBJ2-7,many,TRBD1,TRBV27,CASRRGGQGVSEQYF,TGTGCCAGCAGGAGGGGGGGACAGGGTGTTAGCGAGCAGTACTTC
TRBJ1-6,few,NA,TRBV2,CATRGGVSPLHF,TGTGCCACACGGGGAGGAGTTTCACCCCTCCACTTT
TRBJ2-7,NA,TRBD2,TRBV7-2,CASSLSLSGESANEQYF,TGTGCCAGCAGTCTTTCCCTTAGCGGGGAGTCAGCCAACGAGCAGTACTTC
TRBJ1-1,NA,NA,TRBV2,CASTRDPTEAFF,TGTGCCAGCACTCGGGACCCCACTGAAGCTTTCTTT
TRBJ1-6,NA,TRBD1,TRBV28,CASMGQGGSSPLHF,TGTGCCAGCATGGGACAGGGAGGGTCTTCACCCCTCCACTTT
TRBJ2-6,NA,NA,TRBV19,CATGRGLGANVLTF,TGTGCCACAGGCCGGGGGTTGGGGGCCAACGTCCTGACTTTC
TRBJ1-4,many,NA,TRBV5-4,CASSSKGQYSNEKLFF,TGTGCCAGCAGCTCGAAAGGACAGTACTCTAATGAAAAACTGTTTTTT
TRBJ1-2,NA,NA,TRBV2,CASSQGGANYGYTF,TGTGCCAGCAGCCAAGGGGGGGCCAACTATGGCTACACCTTC
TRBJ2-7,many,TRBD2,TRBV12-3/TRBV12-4,CASTNAAGGPGYEQYF,TGTGCCAGCACCAACGCAGCGGGAGGGCCGGGCTACGAGCAGTACTTC
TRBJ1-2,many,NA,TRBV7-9,CASSPIVDNYGYTF,TGTGCCAGCAGTCCCATCGTCGACAACTATGGCTACACCTTC
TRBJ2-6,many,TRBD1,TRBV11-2,CASSLAGGSGANVLTF,TGTGCCAGCAGCTTGGCAGGGGGCTCTGGGGCCAACGTCCTGACTTTC
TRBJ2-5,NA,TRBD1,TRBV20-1,CSARIQGLDGNQPQYF,TGCAGTGCTAGAATACAGGGGCTAGATGGCAATCAGCCCCAGTACTTC
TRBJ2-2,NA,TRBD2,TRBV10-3,CAIRALAGPTNTGELFF,TGTGCCATCAGGGCTCTAGCGGGTCCCACGAACACCGGGGAGCTGTTTTTT
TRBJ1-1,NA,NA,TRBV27,CASSPLKLQNTEAFF,TGTGCCAGCAGTCCTTTGAAACTGCAGAACACTGAAGCTTTCTTT
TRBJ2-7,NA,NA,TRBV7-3,CASSLRVGGYAYEQYF,TGTGCCAGCAGCTTACGCGTCGGAGGTTACGCCTACGAGCAGTACTTC
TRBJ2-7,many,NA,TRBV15,CATSRERWGDWGYEQYF,TGTGCCACCAGCAGGGAAAGATGGGGGGATTGGGGATACGAGCAGTACTTC
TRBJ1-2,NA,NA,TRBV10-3,CAIRGGAGNYGYTF,TGTGCCATCAGGGGGGGGGCAGGGAACTATGGCTACACCTTC
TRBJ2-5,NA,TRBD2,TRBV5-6,CASSFRRAGGRGQETQYF,TGTGCCAGCAGCTTCAGACGGGCGGGGGGAAGGGGTCAAGAGACCCAGTACTTC
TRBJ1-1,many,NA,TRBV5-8,CASSLESDEAFF,TGTGCCAGCAGCTTGGAATCAGATGAAGCTTTCTTT
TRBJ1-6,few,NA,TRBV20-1,CSASAGARNSPLHF,TGCAGTGCTAGTGCGGGGGCAAGGAATTCACCCCTCCACTTT
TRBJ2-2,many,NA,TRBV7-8,CASSLPRLTGELFF,TGTGCCAGCAGCTTACCCCGGTTGACCGGGGAGCTGTTTTTT
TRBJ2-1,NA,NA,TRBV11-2,CASSQTGRAGELFF,TGTGCCAGCAGCCAAACAGGGCGGGCCGGGGAGCTGTTCTTC
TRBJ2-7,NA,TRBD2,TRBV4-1,CASSQVEGTSNEQYF,TGCGCCAGCAGCCAAGTGGAGGGGACTAGCAACGAGCAGTACTTC
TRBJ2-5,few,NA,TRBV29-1,CSVGSGQETQYF,TGCAGCGTTGGTAGCGGCCAAGAGACCCAGTACTTC
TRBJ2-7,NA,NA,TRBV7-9,CASSLDRDFLYEQYF,TGTGCCAGCAGCTTGGATCGGGACTTCCTCTACGAGCAGTACTTC
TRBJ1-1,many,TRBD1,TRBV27,CASSLRGVNTEAFF,TGTGCCAGCAGCCTCAGGGGGGTGAACACTGAAGCTTTCTTT
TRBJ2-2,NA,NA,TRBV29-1,CSVAGSTGELFF,TGCAGCGTTGCGGGATCAACCGGGGAGCTGTTTTTT
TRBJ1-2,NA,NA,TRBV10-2,CASSDGPNYGYTF,TGCGCCAGCTCTGACGGTCCCAACTATGGCTACACCTTC
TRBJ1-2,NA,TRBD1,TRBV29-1,CSVQPGQGGFGYTF,TGCAGCGTTCAACCGGGACAGGGGGGATTTGGCTACACCTTC